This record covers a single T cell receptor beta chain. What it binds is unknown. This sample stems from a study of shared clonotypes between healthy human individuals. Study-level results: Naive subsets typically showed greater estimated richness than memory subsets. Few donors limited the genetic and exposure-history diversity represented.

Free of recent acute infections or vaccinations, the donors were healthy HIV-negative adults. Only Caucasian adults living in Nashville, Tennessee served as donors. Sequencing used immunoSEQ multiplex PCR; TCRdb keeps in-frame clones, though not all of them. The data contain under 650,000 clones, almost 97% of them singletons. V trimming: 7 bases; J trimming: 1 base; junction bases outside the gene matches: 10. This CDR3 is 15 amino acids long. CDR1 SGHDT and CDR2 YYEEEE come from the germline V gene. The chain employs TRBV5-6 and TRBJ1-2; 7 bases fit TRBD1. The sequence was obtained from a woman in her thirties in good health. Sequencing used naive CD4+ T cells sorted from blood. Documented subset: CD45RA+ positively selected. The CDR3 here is CASGPDRDINYGYTF. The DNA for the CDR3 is TGTGCCAGCGGCCCCGACAGGGACATTAACTATGGCTACACCTTC.